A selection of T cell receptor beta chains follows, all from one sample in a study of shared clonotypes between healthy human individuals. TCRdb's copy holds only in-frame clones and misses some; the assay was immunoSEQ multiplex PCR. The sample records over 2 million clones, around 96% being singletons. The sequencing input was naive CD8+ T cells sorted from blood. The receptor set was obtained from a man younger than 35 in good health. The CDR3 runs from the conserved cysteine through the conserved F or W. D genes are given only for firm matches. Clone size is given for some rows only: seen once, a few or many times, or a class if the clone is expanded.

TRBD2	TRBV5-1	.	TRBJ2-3	TGCGCCAGCAGCTTGGGTACTAGCGGTACTAGCACAGATACGCAGTATTTT	CASSLGTSGTSTDTQYF
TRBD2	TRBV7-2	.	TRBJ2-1	TGTGCCAGCAGCTGGGGACTAGCGGGAGTGAGTCCCCCTCAGAATGAGCAGTTCTTC	CASSWGLAGVSPPQNEQFF
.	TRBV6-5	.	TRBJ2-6	TGTGCCAGCAGTTCGACAGGACCGTCTGGGGCCAACGTCCTGACTTTC	CASSSTGPSGANVLTF
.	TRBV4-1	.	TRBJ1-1	TGCGCCAGCAGCCAAGTCCAGGGCATGCTGAACACTGAAGCTTTCTTT	CASSQVQGMLNTEAFF
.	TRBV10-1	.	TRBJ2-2	TGCGCCAGCAGTGATATCGGGGGAATCGGGGAGCTGTTTTTT	CASSDIGGIGELFF
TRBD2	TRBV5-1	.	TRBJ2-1	TGCGCCAGCAGCTTGGATCCTAGCGGGATGCGGTTCTTC	CASSLDPSGMRFF
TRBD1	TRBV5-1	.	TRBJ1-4	TGCGCCAGCACCCAGGCACCGGGACAGGGGGTTGAAAAACTGTTTTTT	CASTQAPGQGVEKLFF
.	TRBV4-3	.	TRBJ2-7	TGCGCCAGCAGCCCGACCTTCGGAAACTTAGCGGCCGACTCCTACGAGCAGTACTTC	CASSPTFGNLAADSYEQYF
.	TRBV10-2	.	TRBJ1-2	TGCGCCAGTAGTTCGGACCTCTATGGCTACACCTTC	CASSSDLYGYTF
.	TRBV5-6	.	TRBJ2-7	TGTGCCAGCAGCTTAGGTAGCTCTTCCTACGAGCAGTACTTC	CASSLGSSSYEQYF
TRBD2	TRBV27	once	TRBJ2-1	TGTGCCAGCAGTTTAAGAGGTAGCGGGGGGGCTCATGAGCAGTTCTTC	CASSLRGSGGAHEQFF
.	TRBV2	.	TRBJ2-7	TGTGCCAGCACCCGGGGTCTAGAGTACGAGCAGTACTTC	CASTRGLEYEQYF
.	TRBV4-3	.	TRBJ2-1	TGCGCCAGCAGCCAAGATTTTACCGGGGATGAGCAGTTCTTC	CASSQDFTGDEQFF
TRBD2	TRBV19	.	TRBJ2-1	TGTGCCAGTAGTATGGGCGGGAGTAACAATGAGCAGTTCTTC	CASSMGGSNNEQFF